This T cell receptor beta chain was found in a study of shared clonotypes between healthy human individuals. Several immunoSEQ 96-well plates shared each subset's DNA, each plate a replicate. Here immunoSEQ multiplex PCR was the method, and the copy in TCRdb shows in-frame clones only, minus some. Here the sample spans millions of clones, around 94% being singletons. The CDR3 sequence is 13 residues long. Trimming cost V 8 bases and J 7 bases; bases outside gene matches: 5. Germline V CDR1 and CDR2: MNHNS, SASEGT. The chain recombines TRBV6-1 with TRBJ1-5; TRBD1 matches at 10 bases. The receptor comes from a man aged 18 to 29 in good health. The sequenced sample consisted of naive CD4+ T cells sorted from blood. Subset: CD45RA+ positively selected. CDR3 region: CASFRDRGQPQHF. CDR3 in DNA: TGTGCCAGCTTCCGGGACAGGGGCCAGCCCCAGCATTTT.